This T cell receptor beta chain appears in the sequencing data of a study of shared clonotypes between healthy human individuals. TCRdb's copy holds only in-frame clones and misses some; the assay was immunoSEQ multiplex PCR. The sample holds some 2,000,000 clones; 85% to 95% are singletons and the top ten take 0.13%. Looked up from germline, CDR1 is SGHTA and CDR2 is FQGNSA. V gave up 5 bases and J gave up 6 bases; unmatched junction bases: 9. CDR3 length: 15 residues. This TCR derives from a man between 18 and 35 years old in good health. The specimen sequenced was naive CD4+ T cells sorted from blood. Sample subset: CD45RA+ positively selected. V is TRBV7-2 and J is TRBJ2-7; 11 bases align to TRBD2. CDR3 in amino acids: CASSLSGRALVEQYF. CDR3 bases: TGTGCCAGCAGCCTTAGCGGGAGGGCCTTAGTCGAGCAGTACTTC.